Each of the 8 T cell receptor beta chains below was sequenced from the same sample in a study of T-cell memory formation after mild COVID-19. TCRdb re-called the 5' RACE reads through MiXCR, storing one row per CDR3 protein. The sample includes 350,000 to 400,000 distinct CDR3 sequences, about 15% of them seen just once. The specimen sequenced was PBMCs or a T cell subset sorted from them (not recorded which). The receptors were sampled from a man younger than 35 who had mild COVID-19 (a few samples of this study predate the infection). Cell type and time point are not known.

The chain joins TRBV4-2 to TRBJ2-2, with D possibly being TRBD1 (5 bases). Between the trimmed V and J ends, which lost 0 bases and 7 bases, there was a span of 15 bases. CDR1 is LGHNA, CDR2 YNFKEQ, per germline. The CDR3 is made up of 16 amino acids. The CDR3 DNA reads TGTGCCAGCAGCCAAGATCTTTTGCCAGGGTACGGGGAGCTGTTTTTT. Translated, it gives CASSQDLLPGYGELFF.

This rearrangement joins TRBV12-3 or TRBV12-4 to TRBJ2-4; D might be TRBD1 or TRBD2, each matching 5 bases. The V and J ends lost 8 bases and 0 bases respectively, with 17 bases between them. This CDR3 spans 16 amino acids. The CDR3 DNA reads as TGTGCCAGCGGAGAGGGTTGGGGCGAAGCCAAAAACATTCAGTACTTC. Protein: CASGEGWGEAKNIQYF.

This clonotype showed up many times. The J gene is TRBJ2-1, the V gene TRBV20-1, with D perhaps TRBD1 or TRBD2 (7 bases each). V was pared by 6 bases and J by 9 bases, with 21 bases between. This CDR3 has 14 amino acids. The germline V gene has CDR1 DFQATT and CDR2 SNEGSKA (reference sequence). CDR3 loop: CSAPSRGGLSEQFF. The CDR3 coding sequence is TGCAGTGCCCCGAGCAGGGGGGGCCTCAGTGAGCAGTTCTTC.

In its sample, this clonotype was seen a few times. This chain uses TRBV10-3 with TRBJ2-7, with a possible D match to TRBD2 (6 bases). Between the trimmed V and J ends, which lost 6 bases and 3 bases, there was a span of 21 bases. The CDR3 has 16 amino acids. Looked up from germline, CDR1 is ENHRY and CDR2 is SYGVKD. In DNA, the CDR3 is TGTGCCATCAGAGGGGACGGAGCGGCCGGGGGCTACGAGCAGTACGTC. Encoded protein: CAIRGDGAAGGYEQYV.

This clonotype has only a few counts. This chain connects TRBV5-1 to TRBJ2-1, with 8 positions matching TRBD1. J lost 9 bases, V lost 6 bases, and 11 bases had no gene match. CDR3 length equals 14 residues. Germline-derived CDR1 and CDR2 are SGHRS and YFSETQ. The CDR3 region is CASTPGGTGGEQFF. The CDR3 DNA follows: TGCGCCAGCACCCCTGGAGGGACAGGCGGTGAGCAGTTCTTC.

This clonotype was seen ten or more times. V is TRBV6-2 or TRBV6-3 and J is TRBJ2-2, with D possibly matching TRBD1 (5 bases). CDR1 is MNHEY, CDR2 SVGEGT, per germline. Trimming pared 7 bases from V and 4 bases from J, leaving 22 bases between. CDR3 length: 17 amino acids. This chain's CDR3 is CASIKSRRVGRTGELFF. In nucleotides, the CDR3 is TGTGCCAGCATCAAAAGCCGCCGGGTGGGGCGCACCGGGGAGCTGTTTTTT.

This clonotype has just a few counts. The CDR3 DNA reads as TGTGCCAGCAGCAACGAAGCTGGCAATCAGCCCCAGCATTTT. Its protein is CASSNEAGNQPQHF. This rearrangement joins TRBV6-5 to TRBJ1-5; D not resolved. The CDR3 consists of 14 residues. Between the trimmed V and J ends, which lost 6 bases and 2 bases, there was a span of 11 bases. The V gene's germline CDR1 is MNHEY and CDR2 SVGAGI.

A few counts support this clonotype. The gene calls are TRBV21-1 and TRBJ2-3; the table's D call of TRBD2 was not tested on the DNA. TRBV21-1 is shown as a pseudogene. This CDR3 has 13 amino acids. The CDR3 DNA follows: TGTGCCAGCAGCACCGACCCTCTCGATACGCAGTATTTT. This sequence encodes CASSTDPLDTQYF.